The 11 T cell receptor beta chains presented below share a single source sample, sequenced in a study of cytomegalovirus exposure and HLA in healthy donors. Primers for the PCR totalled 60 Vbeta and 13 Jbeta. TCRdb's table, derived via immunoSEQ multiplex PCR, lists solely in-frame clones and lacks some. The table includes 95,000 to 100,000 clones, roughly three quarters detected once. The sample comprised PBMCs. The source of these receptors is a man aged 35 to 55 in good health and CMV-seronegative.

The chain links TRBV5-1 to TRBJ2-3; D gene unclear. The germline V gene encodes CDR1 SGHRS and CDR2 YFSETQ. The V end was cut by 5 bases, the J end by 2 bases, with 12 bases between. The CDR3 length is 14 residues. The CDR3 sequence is CASSRGSPTDTQYF. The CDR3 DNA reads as TGCGCCAGCAGTCGAGGATCACCCACAGATACGCAGTATTTT.

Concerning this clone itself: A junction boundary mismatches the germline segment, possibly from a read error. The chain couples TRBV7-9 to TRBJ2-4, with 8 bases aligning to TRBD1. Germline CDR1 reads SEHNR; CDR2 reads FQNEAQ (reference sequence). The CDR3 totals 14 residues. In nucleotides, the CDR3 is TGTTCCAGCAGAAAGACAGGGGATAGAAACATTCAGTACTTC. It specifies CSSRKTGDRNIQYF.

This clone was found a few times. The CDR3 reads CASSLGQLGNTEAFF. The CDR3 DNA is TGTGCCAGCAGCTTGGGGCAGCTAGGGAACACTGAAGCTTTCTTT. The chain has TRBV5-5 and TRBJ1-1; no clear D gene. The germline V gene encodes CDR1 SGHKS and CDR2 YYEKEE (reference sequence). Trimming removed 0 bases from V and 1 base from J, with 10 bases in between. The CDR3 sequence is 15 residues long.

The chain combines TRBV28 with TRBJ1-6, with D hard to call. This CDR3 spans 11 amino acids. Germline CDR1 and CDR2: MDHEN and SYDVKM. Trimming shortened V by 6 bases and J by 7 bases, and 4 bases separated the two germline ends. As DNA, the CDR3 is TGTGCCAGCAGCCAAAATTCACCCCTCCACTTT. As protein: CASSQNSPLHF.

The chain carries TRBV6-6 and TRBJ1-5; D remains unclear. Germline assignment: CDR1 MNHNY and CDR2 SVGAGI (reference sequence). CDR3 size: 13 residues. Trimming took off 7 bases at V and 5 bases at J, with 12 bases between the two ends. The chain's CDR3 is CASTKHYYQPQHF. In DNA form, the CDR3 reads TGTGCCAGCACTAAACACTATTATCAGCCCCAGCATTTT.

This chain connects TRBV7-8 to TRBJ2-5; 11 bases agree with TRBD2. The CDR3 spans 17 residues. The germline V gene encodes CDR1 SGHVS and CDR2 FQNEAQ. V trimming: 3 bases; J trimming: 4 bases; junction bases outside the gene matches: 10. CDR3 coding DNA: TGTGCCAGCAGCTTTGGTAGCGGGGGGGCCCGCAGAGAGACCCAGTACTTC. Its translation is CASSFGSGGARRETQYF.

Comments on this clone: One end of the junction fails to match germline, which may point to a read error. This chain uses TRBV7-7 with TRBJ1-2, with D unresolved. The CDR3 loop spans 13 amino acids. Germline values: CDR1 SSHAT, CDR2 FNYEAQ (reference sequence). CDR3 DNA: TGTGCTAGCAGCTTGAACAGAAACTATGGCTACACCTTC. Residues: CASSLNRNYGYTF.

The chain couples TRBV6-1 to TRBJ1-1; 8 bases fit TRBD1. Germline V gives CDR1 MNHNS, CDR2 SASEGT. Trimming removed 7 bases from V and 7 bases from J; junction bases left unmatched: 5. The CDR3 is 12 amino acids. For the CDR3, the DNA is TGTGCCAGCACTCAGGGGGCCCTTGAAGCTTTCTTT. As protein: CASTQGALEAFF.

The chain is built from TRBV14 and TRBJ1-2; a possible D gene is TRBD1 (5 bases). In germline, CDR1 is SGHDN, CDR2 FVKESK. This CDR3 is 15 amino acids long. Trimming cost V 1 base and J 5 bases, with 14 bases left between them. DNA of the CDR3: TGTGCCAGCAGCCAAGGGGCGACAGTGTCGTATGGCTACACCTTC. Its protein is CASSQGATVSYGYTF. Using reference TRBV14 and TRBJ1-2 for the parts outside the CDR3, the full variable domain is EAGVTQFPSHSVIEKGQTVTLRCDPISGHDNLYWYRRVMGKEIKFLLHFVKESKQDESGMPNNRFLAERTGGTYSTLKVQPAELEDSGVYFCASSQGATVSYGYTFGSGTRLTVV.

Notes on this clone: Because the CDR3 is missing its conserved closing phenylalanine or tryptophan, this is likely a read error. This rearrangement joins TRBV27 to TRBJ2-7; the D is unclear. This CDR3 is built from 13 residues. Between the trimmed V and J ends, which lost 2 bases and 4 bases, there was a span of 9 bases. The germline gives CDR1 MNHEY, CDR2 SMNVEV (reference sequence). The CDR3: CASSLMLDYEQYL. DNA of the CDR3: TGTGCCAGCAGTTTAATGCTAGATTACGAGCAGTACCTC.

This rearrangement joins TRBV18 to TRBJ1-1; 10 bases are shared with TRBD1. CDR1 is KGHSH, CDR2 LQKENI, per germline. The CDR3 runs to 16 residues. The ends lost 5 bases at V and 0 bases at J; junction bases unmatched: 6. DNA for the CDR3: TGTGCCAGCTCAGACGACAGGGGGCAAGTGAACACTGAAGCTTTCTTT. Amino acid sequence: CASSDDRGQVNTEAFF.